The 13 T cell receptor beta chains presented below share a single source sample, sequenced in a study of CD8+ T cells in alopecia areata. cDNA prepared by RNA extraction and subsequent reverse transcription served as the template for sequencing. Using immunoSEQ multiplex PCR, the repertoire was profiled, and TCRdb retains in-frame clones only, with some absent. Of 120,000 or so clones detected, about 59% appear once; the ten largest clones hold roughly 5%. Treatment defined: oral pan-JAK inhibitor, 5-10 mg twice daily. Sample: CD4+ T cells sorted from blood, taken at week 4, from a patient treated with tofacitinib. All receptors derive from a human donor with alopecia areata.

This rearrangement joins TRBV5-6 to TRBJ1-2; 10 bases agree with TRBD1. Trimming cost V 0 bases and J 7 bases; bases outside gene matches: 3. In germline, CDR1 is SGHDT, CDR2 YYEEEE. The length of the CDR3 is 14 residues. CDR3 region: CASSLGQGAFGYTF. As DNA, the CDR3 is TGTGCCAGCAGCTTGGGACAGGGGGCGTTTGGCTACACCTTC. Full variable domain (rest looked up from reference TRBV5-6 and TRBJ1-2): DAGVTQSPTHLIKTRGQQVTLRCSPKSGHDTVSWYQQALGQGPQFIFQYYEEEERQRGNFPDRFSGHQFPNYSSELNVNALLLGDSALYLCASSLGQGAFGYTFGSGTRLTVV.

The CDR3 reads CASSSRTSGNSYNEQFF. Here the CDR3 DNA reads TGTGCCAGCAGCTCTAGGACTAGCGGGAATTCCTACAATGAGCAGTTCTTC. The chain joins TRBV5-5 to TRBJ2-1, with 12 bases that match TRBD2. Germline trimming cut 3 bases from V and 1 base from J; bases unmatched to any gene: 5. The CDR3 spans 17 residues. The germline V gene has CDR1 SGHKS and CDR2 YYEKEE (reference sequence).

J is TRBJ1-5 and V is TRBV30; 7 nucleotides agree with TRBD1. Germline CDR1 GTSNPN, CDR2 SVGIG (reference sequence). V shed 0 bases, J shed 3 bases, and the junction held 11 bases outside the gene matches. This CDR3 is built from 17 residues. CDR3 sequence reads: CAWSVSDRVVDNQPQHF. CDR3 DNA: TGTGCCTGGAGTGTATCCGACAGGGTAGTTGACAATCAGCCCCAGCATTTT.

V and J are TRBV6-5 and TRBJ2-1; tentative D call: TRBD2 (6 bases). The CDR3 runs 11 residues. Trimming took off 2 bases at V and 16 bases at J, with 12 bases between the two ends. Germline lookup yields CDR1 MNHEY and CDR2 SVGAGI. Here the CDR3 DNA reads TGTGCCAGCAGTTACACCGGGACTGCTTTCTTC. Protein: CASSYTGTAFF.

V and J are TRBV29-1 and TRBJ1-1; D gene ambiguous. The CDR3 extends over 13 amino acids. CDR1 SQVTM and CDR2 ANQGSEA come from the germline V gene. The V end was cut by 4 bases, the J end by 2 bases, with 11 bases between. CDR3 sequence: CSVAVAINTEAFF. CDR3 in DNA: TGCAGCGTTGCTGTAGCGATTAACACTGAAGCTTTCTTT. The variable domain in full, completed from reference TRBV29-1 and TRBJ1-1, reads SAVISQKPSRDICQRGTSLTIQCQVDSQVTMMFWYRQQPGQSLTLIATANQGSEATYESGFVIDKFPISRPNLTFSTLTVSNMSPEDSSIYLCSVAVAINTEAFFGQGTRLTVV.

Comments on this clone: The junction shows a germline mismatch at one end, possibly a read error. CDR3 sequence reads: CVSSEGRGPYGYTF. DNA for the CDR3: TGTGTCAGCAGTGAGGGCAGGGGGCCCTATGGCTACACCTTC. The V gene is TRBV25-1, the J gene TRBJ1-2; 8 positions match TRBD1. There are 14 residues in the CDR3. CDR1 and CDR2 (germline): MGHDK, SYGVNS.

The chain is built from TRBV15 and TRBJ2-5, with 10 bases lining up with TRBD1. The CDR3 sequence is 16 residues long. J gave up 2 bases and V 1 base, and 4 bases lay outside the gene matches. Germline CDR1 LNHNV, CDR2 YYDKDF (reference sequence). This CDR3 is CATSRGPDRGQETQYF. In DNA form, the CDR3 reads TGTGCCACCAGCAGAGGCCCGGACAGGGGGCAAGAGACCCAGTACTTC.

The chain uses TRBV7-9 and TRBJ2-7; 8 bases line up with TRBD2. This CDR3 has 15 amino acids. V gave up 2 bases and J gave up 3 bases; unmatched junction bases: 6. Germline V gene sequence: CDR1 SEHNR, CDR2 FQNEAQ (reference sequence). CDR3 loop: CASSLSGAGGYEQYF. CDR3 sequence (DNA): TGTGCCAGCAGCTTATCAGGGGCGGGAGGCTACGAGCAGTACTTC. Complete variable domain (other parts from reference TRBV7-9 and TRBJ2-7): DTGVSQNPRHKITKRGQNVTFRCDPISEHNRLYWYRQTLGQGPEFLTYFQNEAQLEKSRLLSDRFSAERPKGSFSTLEIQRTEQGDSAMYLCASSLSGAGGYEQYFGPGTRLTVT.

This clone was recorded only once. The chain uses TRBV7-8 and TRBJ2-7, with TRBD1 matching 8 bases. Germline lookup yields CDR1 SGHVS and CDR2 FQNEAQ. V dropped 1 base and J dropped 0; count of bases not matched to a gene: 11. This CDR3 is built from 18 residues. The CDR3 is CASSLVVAATGVSYEQYF. The CDR3 DNA sequence: TGTGCCAGCAGCTTAGTGGTCGCTGCGACAGGGGTCTCCTACGAGCAGTACTTC.

This sequence joins TRBV7-2 and TRBJ2-3; 9 positions match TRBD2. The J segment lost 0 bases and the V segment lost 3 bases, leaving 10 bases of the junction unmatched. The CDR3 length is 18 residues. Per the germline V gene, CDR1 is SGHTA and CDR2 is FQGNSA. For the CDR3, the DNA is TGTGCCAGCAGCTTGGTGTTTAGCGGGGGCCAAAGCACAGATACGCAGTATTTT. This translates into CASSLVFSGGQSTDTQYF.

A remark on this clone: An end of the junction differs from the germline gene, which may be a read error. The genes are TRBV7-9 and TRBJ2-1; D gene unclear. There are 11 residues in the CDR3. The V gene's germline CDR1 is SEHNR and CDR2 FQNEAQ (reference sequence). As DNA, the CDR3 is TGTGCCAGCAGCTCCCACAATGAGCAGTTCTTC. Protein product: CASSSHNEQFF.

The V and J genes are TRBV29-1 and TRBJ2-3; weak D call: TRBD1 (6 bases). Per germline, CDR1 SQVTM and CDR2 ANQGSEA. V was cut by 2 bases and J by 4 bases, with 10 bases left in between. This CDR3 has 13 amino acids. The CDR3 protein is CSVEQGFSDTQYF. CDR3 coding DNA: TGCAGCGTTGAACAGGGGTTTTCAGATACGCAGTATTTT.

The rearrangement joins TRBV19 to TRBJ1-2; D remains ambiguous. This CDR3 contains 11 residues. With 10 bases removed from V and 4 bases from J, the gap between germline ends came to 10 bases. Per the germline V gene, CDR1 is LNHDA and CDR2 is SQIVND (reference sequence). The CDR3 loop is CAISDLYGYTF. DNA of the CDR3: TGTGCCATCTCGGACCTCTATGGCTACACCTTC. Full variable domain (rest looked up from reference TRBV19 and TRBJ1-2): DGGITQSPKYLFRKEGQNVTLSCEQNLNHDAMYWYRQDPGQGLRLIYYSQIVNDFQKGDIAEGYSVSREKKESFPLTVTSAQKNPTAFYLCAISDLYGYTFGSGTRLTVV.